This is a list of T cell receptor beta chains from one sample in a study of control samples from healthy donors and cancer patients. Generated by immunoSEQ multiplex PCR, the TCRdb table keeps only in-frame clones and is missing some. This repertoire shows roughly 90,000 clones, roughly 86% found once; its top ten account for 8.5% to 10%. Sequencing used blood. The receptor set was obtained from a woman aged 60-70 years in good health. The CDR3 runs from the conserved cysteine through the conserved F or W. The D gene is left open where the match is weak. The size field is filled for only some rows; it gives once, few, many or a size class.

j_gene | len | abundance | d_gene | v_gene | CDR3aa | CDR3nt
TRBJ2-5 | 12 | NA | NA | TRBV29-1 | CSVEEGGGHKYF | TGCAGCGTTGAAGAGGGGGGCGGGCACAAGTACTTC
TRBJ2-5 | 14 | NA | NA | TRBV6-5 | CATRDLGGTETQYF | TGTGCCACCAGGGACCTGGGGGGCACAGAGACCCAGTACTTC
TRBJ1-2 | 13 | many | NA | TRBV27 | CASSNKGFYGYTF | TGTGCCAGCAGCAACAAGGGGTTCTATGGCTACACCTTC
TRBJ1-2 | 16 | few | TRBD1 | TRBV10-3 | CAISESTGRFNYGYTF | TGTGCCATCAGTGAGTCGACAGGGCGCTTTAACTATGGCTACACCTTC
TRBJ1-3 | 18 | once | TRBD1 | TRBV19 | CASIREIGQGGGRNTIYF | TGTGCCAGCATTCGAGAAATTGGACAGGGAGGTGGTCGGAACACCATATATTTT
TRBJ2-1 | 14 | NA | NA | TRBV18 | CASSPAFLYNEQFF | TGTGCCAGCTCACCAGCTTTCCTCTACAATGAGCAGTTCTTC
TRBJ2-5 | 14 | NA | TRBD1 | TRBV24-1 | CATSAGQGSETQYF | TGTGCCACCAGTGCTGGACAGGGTTCCGAGACCCAGTACTTC
TRBJ1-2 | 13 | few | NA | TRBV5-8 | CASSLEPSPGYTF | TGTGCCAGCAGCTTGGAACCGAGCCCTGGCTACACCTTC
TRBJ2-4 | 15 | once | TRBD1 | TRBV19 | CASSAGTAHKNIQYF | TGTGCCAGTAGTGCCGGGACAGCCCACAAAAACATTCAGTACTTC
TRBJ2-7 | 13 | NA | NA | TRBV12-3/TRBV12-4 | CASSLRRSYEQYF | TGTGCCAGCAGTTTGCGGAGGTCCTACGAGCAGTACTTC